This T cell receptor beta chain was sequenced during a study of T cell responses to AZD1222 COVID-19 vaccine. On the study more broadly: Some second doses came at about 4 weeks and others at about 12 weeks; these were pooled. The study's findings and limits: The study sampled repertoires only after the peak T cell response. Only six or seven AZD1222 recipients were seropositive at baseline.

Trimming at V came to 4 bases and at J to 5 bases, leaving 8 bases not matched to a gene. CDR1 is LNHDA, CDR2 SQIVND, per germline (reference sequence). The CDR3 contains 16 residues. Generated by immunoSEQ multiplex PCR, the TCRdb table keeps only in-frame clones and is missing some. Of about 72,000 clones in the sample, around 87% were seen once. Regarding this clone: Its antigen is undetermined.

This TCR came from an adult in good health. This specimen consisted of peripheral blood, obtained on day 0 of AZD1222 vaccination. The chain carries TRBV19 and TRBJ1-6; 7 nucleotides match TRBD1. The DNA for the CDR3 is TGTGCCAGTAGTAAAACGACAGGGTCGGATAATTCACCCCTCCACTTT. Protein sequence: CASSKTTGSDNSPLHF.